This T cell receptor beta chain came from a study of T cells in localized non-small cell lung cancer. Overall study findings and caveats: The highest T cell clonality was in uninvolved adjacent lung, above tumor. Analysis by sequencing included only one tumor region, so heterogeneity remains possible.

V was clipped by 5 bases and J by 7 bases; unmatched bases: 10. The CDR3 covers 15 residues. CDR1 is SGDLS and CDR2 is YYNGEE in the germline V gene. The repertoire was sequenced with immunoSEQ multiplex PCR; TCRdb's copy has only in-frame clones and lacks some. The sample records around 91,000 clones, roughly 86% being singletons. About this clone itself: Its antigen remains unidentified.

The sequence came from a man between 35 and 75 years old with stage I squamous cell lung carcinoma. The rearrangement joins TRBV9 to TRBJ2-1; 9 bases match TRBD1. The sample in question was peripheral blood, obtained before any cancer treatment. CDR3 sequence reads: CASSFWTGADNEQFF. CDR3 nucleotide sequence: TGTGCCAGCAGTTTTTGGACAGGGGCGGATAATGAGCAGTTCTTC.